These 5 T cell receptor beta chains share one sample of origin, sequenced in a study of identical twins. Using its own MiXCR run on the 5' RACE reads, TCRdb lists one record per CDR3 protein. Of about 480,000 distinct CDR3 sequences listed, 14% are singletons. In addition, the sample was reused for a study of yellow fever vaccine responses in identical twins.

What was sequenced was CD4+ T cells sorted from blood. These receptor sequences come from a woman younger than 30 in good health.

This clonotype was seen more than once but under ten times. The rearrangement uses TRBV14 and TRBJ2-3; TRBD2 might be the D (5 bases). V lost 0 bases to trimming and J lost 7 bases, with 14 bases between them. CDR1 and CDR2 from the germline V gene are SGHDN and FVKESK. CDR3 length: 15 residues. The DNA of the CDR3 is TGTGCCAGCAGCCAAGAGTTAGCGTCACAAAATACGCAGTATTTT. This gives the protein CASSQELASQNTQYF.

This clonotype was seen only a few times. The chain recombines TRBV27 with TRBJ2-7, with D tentatively TRBD2 (5 bases). Germline CDR1 reads MNHEY; CDR2 reads SMNVEV (reference sequence). With 2 bases removed from V and 2 bases from J, the gap between germline ends came to 10 bases. This CDR3 has 14 residues. The CDR3 coding sequence is TGTGCCAGCAGTTTAGGCGGGTCGGCCTACGAGCAGTACTTC. It encodes CASSLGGSAYEQYF.

This clonotype was seen at least ten times. The chain is built from TRBV6-1 and TRBJ1-1; 7 bases fit TRBD1. Per the germline V gene, CDR1 is MNHNS and CDR2 is SASEGT. V was clipped by 6 bases and J by 4 bases; unmatched bases: 11. This CDR3 is 15 amino acids long. CDR3 nucleotides: TGTGCCAGCAGGATAGGGGGCGAGGTGGGCACTGAAGCTTTCTTT. Its protein is CASRIGGEVGTEAFF.

This chain uses TRBV6-1 with TRBJ1-5, with 11 bases lining up with TRBD1. Germline V gene lookup returns CDR1 MNHNS and CDR2 SASEGT. Losses at the gene ends were 1 base for V and 7 bases for J; bases not matched to a gene: 3. The CDR3 is made up of 15 amino acids. CDR3 coding DNA: TGTGCCAGCAGTGAAGGGACAGGGGGCGGGCAGCCCCAGCATTTT. Amino acid sequence: CASSEGTGGGQPQHF.

The chain is built from TRBV2 and TRBJ2-5; TRBD1 matches at 10 bases. Trimming took 8 bases from V and 4 from J; bases not matched to a gene: 10. This CDR3 has 15 residues. Germline V CDR1 and CDR2: SNHLY, FYNNEI. Here the CDR3 reads CASPSDRGIRETQYF. The CDR3 nucleotides read TGTGCCAGCCCTTCGGACAGGGGGATACGAGAGACCCAGTACTTC.